This T cell receptor (beta chain) was captured in a study of Graves' ophthalmopathy and Graves' hyperthyroidism. Amplifying from RNA transcripts, the study obtained TCR beta CDR3 regions. After a first-round RT-PCR with HTBI primers, a second-round multiplex PCR was run. MiXCR was run by TCRdb on the multiplex PCR reads, yielding one entry per CDR3 protein. The sample comprises about 220,000 distinct CDR3 sequences, roughly 21% of which are singletons, and 35% to 55% rests with the top ten. Study-level findings and limits: Built on 13 signatures, a model told ophthalmopathy apart from stable hyperthyroidism with approximately 85% sensitivity and around 80% specificity. Prediction of ophthalmopathy progression reached around 70% sensitivity and roughly 72% specificity. Blood also carried most expanded thyroid clonotypes exceeding 0.001 frequency.

V was trimmed by 0 bases and J by 3 bases, leaving 11 bases between them. This CDR3 comprises 15 residues. Diagnostic conclusions were grounded in clinical symptoms, serum thyroxine, TRAb, thyroid ultrasound and orbital computed tomography. Notes on this clonotype: The target antigen is unknown.

J is TRBJ1-2 and V is TRBV12-3 or TRBV12-4; D perhaps matches TRBD1 (6 bases). This clonotype was obtained from a woman in her forties or fifties with Graves' ophthalmopathy. The sample consisted of peripheral blood. The CDR3 nucleotides are TGTGCCAGCAGTTTAGCGACGGACAGTGACTATGGCTACACCTTC. Translating gives CASSLATDSDYGYTF.